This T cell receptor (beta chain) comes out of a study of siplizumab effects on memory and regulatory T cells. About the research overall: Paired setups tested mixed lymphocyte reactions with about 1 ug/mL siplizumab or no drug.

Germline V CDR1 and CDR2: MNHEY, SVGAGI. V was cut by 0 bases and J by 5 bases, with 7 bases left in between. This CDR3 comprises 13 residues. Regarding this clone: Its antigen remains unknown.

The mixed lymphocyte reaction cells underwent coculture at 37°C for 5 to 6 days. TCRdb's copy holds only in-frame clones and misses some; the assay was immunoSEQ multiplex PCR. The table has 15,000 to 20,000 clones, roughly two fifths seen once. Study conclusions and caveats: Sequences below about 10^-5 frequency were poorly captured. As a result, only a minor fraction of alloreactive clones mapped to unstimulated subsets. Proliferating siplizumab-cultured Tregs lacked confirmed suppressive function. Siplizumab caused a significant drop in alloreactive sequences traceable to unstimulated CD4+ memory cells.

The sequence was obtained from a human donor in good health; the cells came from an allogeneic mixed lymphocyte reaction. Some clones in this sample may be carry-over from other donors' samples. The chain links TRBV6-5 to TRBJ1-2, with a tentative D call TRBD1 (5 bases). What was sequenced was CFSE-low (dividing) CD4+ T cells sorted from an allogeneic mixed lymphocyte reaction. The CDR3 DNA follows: TGTGCCAGCAGTTACTCGGGGCCGTATGGCTACACCTTC. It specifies CASSYSGPYGYTF.